The 13 T cell receptor beta chains listed next were all sequenced from one sample in a study of blood T cell repertoires in COVID-19. Sequencing was performed with immunoSEQ multiplex PCR; in TCRdb, only in-frame clones are kept and a portion is missing. The top ten clones hold about 2.2% of a sample with 200,000 or so clones, roughly nine tenths of them seen once. Material: peripheral blood. The receptors derive from a woman aged 50 to 65 with acute or convalescent COVID-19.

The chain joins TRBV5-6 to TRBJ1-1, with TRBD1 as a possible D gene (5 bases). This CDR3 comprises 12 residues. The V gene lost 7 bases and the J gene lost 8 bases, with 15 bases spanning the gap. Germline V CDR1 and CDR2: SGHDT, YYEEEE. CDR3 loop: CASSATGLEAFF. CDR3 nucleotides: TGTGCCAGCTCCGCTACGGGACTAGAAGCTTTCTTT.

The chain uses TRBV27 and TRBJ1-1; TRBD1 matches 7 bases. The CDR3 covers 14 residues. Germline CDR1 reads MNHEY; CDR2 reads SMNVEV (reference sequence). After removal of 8 bases from V and 2 bases from J, the junction contained 8 bases not matched to a gene. The CDR3 reads CASCRDSANTEAFF. CDR3 nucleotides: TGTGCCAGCTGCCGGGACAGCGCCAACACTGAAGCTTTCTTT.

This clone was found once. No DNA is shown, since the ends of the CDR3 on it are uncertain; the CDR3 is the one TCRdb lists. The chain has TRBV21-1 and TRBJ2-1; the tabulated D call, TRBD2, remains unverified against the DNA. TRBV21-1 is a documented pseudogene. Including both end residues, the CDR3 is 15 amino acids long. CDR3 sequence reads: CASSKWASGSLEQFF.

The chain couples TRBV19 to TRBJ1-1, with D possibly TRBD1 on 6 matching bases. Germline V CDR1 and CDR2: LNHDA, SQIVND (reference sequence). There are 14 residues in the CDR3. V lost 7 bases and J lost 2, with 14 bases in between. The CDR3, as DNA: TGTGCCAGTATCCAAACAGGGATTAACACTGAAGCTTTCTTT. It encodes CASIQTGINTEAFF.

The CDR3 is CASSLGGGIGNEQFF. The CDR3 nucleotides read TGTGCCAGCAGCTTAGGAGGGGGAATCGGCAATGAGCAGTTCTTC. The gene calls are TRBV11-2 and TRBJ2-1, with D perhaps TRBD1 (6 bases). Germline V CDR1 and CDR2: SGHAT, FQNNGV. V gave up 1 base and J gave up 6 bases, with 13 bases separating them. This CDR3 comprises 15 residues.

This sequence joins TRBV14 and TRBJ2-3; TRBD2 matches at 10 bases. The CDR3 runs to 16 residues. Germline-derived CDR1 and CDR2 are SGHDN and FVKESK. The J segment lost 2 bases and the V segment lost 4 bases, leaving 6 bases of the junction unmatched. The DNA of the CDR3 is TGTGCCAGCAGCCCGTTAAGCGGGAGGGCCACAGATACGCAGTATTTT. The encoded protein is CASSPLSGRATDTQYF.

In DNA, the CDR3 is TGTGCCAGCAGTTCCCCTGGGACTAGCGGGACAGATACGCAGTATTTT. Protein sequence: CASSSPGTSGTDTQYF. The chain is built from TRBV27 and TRBJ2-3; 12 bases are a match to TRBD2. CDR1 is MNHEY, CDR2 SMNVEV, per germline (reference sequence). J was trimmed by 3 bases and V by 4 bases; bases with no gene match: 5. The CDR3 consists of 16 residues.

V usage is TRBV5-5 and J usage is TRBJ1-1; D might be TRBD1 (6 bases). V was shortened by 1 base and J by 5 bases, with 15 bases between the two germline ends. Germline values: CDR1 SGHKS, CDR2 YYEKEE (reference sequence). The CDR3 extends over 15 amino acids. Here the CDR3 DNA reads TGTGCCAGCAGCTTGCTCGGTTCCGGACAGACTGAAGCTTTCTTT. Translating it yields CASSLLGSGQTEAFF.

This clone has a handful of counts. The chain carries TRBV6-2 or TRBV6-3 and TRBJ2-1; D is unclear. Germline values: CDR1 MNHEY, CDR2 SVGEGT. V dropped 0 bases and J dropped 5 bases, with 8 bases sitting between them. The CDR3 length is 14 residues. The CDR3 sequence is CASSYSYQDNEQFF. CDR3 bases: TGTGCCAGCAGTTACTCGTACCAGGACAATGAGCAGTTCTTC.

This clone has just one count. The rearrangement links TRBV11-3 to TRBJ2-5; the match to TRBD2 covers 9 bases. The CDR3 length is 16 residues. J lost 5 bases, V lost 1 base, and 8 bases had no gene match. Per germline, CDR1 SGHNT and CDR2 YENEEA. The CDR3 nucleotides read TGTGCCAGCAGCTTAGTCGATTGGGGACTAGCCGAGACCCAGTACTTC. Protein: CASSLVDWGLAETQYF.

In nucleotides, the CDR3 is TGTGCCAGCAGCCCGGGACAGGGAGACAATCAGCCCCAGCATTTT. Protein: CASSPGQGDNQPQHF. The rearrangement joins TRBV7-9 to TRBJ1-5; 9 bases align to TRBD1. The CDR3 length is 15 residues. The ends lost 5 bases at V and 3 bases at J; junction bases unmatched: 5. Germline CDR1 is SEHNR and CDR2 is FQNEAQ (reference sequence).

This chain links TRBV5-6 with TRBJ1-2; 9 positions agree with TRBD1. This CDR3 has 15 amino acids. V dropped 5 bases and J dropped 0; count of bases not matched to a gene: 5. The germline V gene has CDR1 SGHDT and CDR2 YYEEEE. The chain's CDR3 is CASRVGTGSNYGYTF. In nucleotides, the CDR3 is TGTGCCAGCAGGGTGGGGACAGGGTCTAACTATGGCTACACCTTC.

The V gene is TRBV3-1 (or the pseudogene TRBV3-2), the J gene TRBJ1-2; a possible D gene is TRBD1 (6 bases). V was shortened by 6 bases and J by 4 bases, with 9 bases between the two germline ends. The CDR3 has 12 residues. Germline CDR1 and CDR2: LGHDT and YNNKEL (reference sequence). CDR3 DNA: TGTGCCAGCAGAGGGGGGGCCTATGGCTACACCTTC. Amino acids: CASRGGAYGYTF.